This T cell receptor beta chain is drawn from a study of T cells in Graves' hyperthyroidism and ophthalmopathy. For the study at large: The authors collected peripheral blood at initial diagnosis, before any treatment.

Study-level findings and limits: It was a median approximately six months before onset that the model predicted ophthalmopathy.

Orbital computed tomography and thyroid ultrasound, together with serum TRAb and thyroxine and clinical symptoms, were used for diagnoses. PBMCs were collected from a 10 ml volume of fresh peripheral blood. The sample holds a few counts of this clonotype. Its specificity is unknown. One end of the junction fails to match germline, which may point to a read error. TCR beta CDR3 sequences were amplified from RNA transcripts. HTBI primers were the set used in a first-round RT-PCR of the TCR CDR3. From the multiplex PCR reads, TCRdb called clonotypes with MiXCR, one entry per CDR3 protein. The sample includes almost 250,000 distinct CDR3 sequences, approximately 25% of them seen just once. The CDR3 extends over 17 amino acids. Germline CDR1 reads MNHNS; CDR2 reads SASEGT.

The chain joins TRBV6-1 to TRBJ1-5; D might be TRBD1 (6 bases). Sequenced material: blood. The TCR comes from a woman aged 40-49 years with Graves' ophthalmopathy. CDR3 nucleotide sequence: TGTGCCAGCAGCACAGGTCGGCACAGGGTTTCGAATCAGCCCCAGCCTTTT. Amino acids: CASSTGRHRVSNQPQPF.